This T cell receptor (beta chain) was retrieved from a study of vaccination and CD4 T cells after COVID-19. Broader study findings: Spike mono-reactivity was shown by 304 of 307 vaccine-specific clones in convalescent patients.

The V end lost 2 bases, the J end lost 2 bases, and 12 bases lay between the germline ends. The CDR3 runs 14 residues. CDR1 and CDR2 from the germline V gene are DFQATT and SNEGSKA (reference sequence). Points on this clonotype: Its antigen is undetermined.

Described treatment: roughly 10-day PBMC culture with coronavirus spike peptide pools or control peptides (ViraFEST assay). Wells contained 1.9 million or so PBMCs each, and these were cultured with 10 IU/ml IL-2 and around 9.6 ug/ml peptide pools. Once cultured around 10 days, CD4+ T cells underwent isolation by negative selection. Oncomine TCR Beta short-read sequencing was applied to DNA from cultured CD4+ T cells. Each CDR3 protein gets one entry after TCRdb re-called the PCR reads with MiXCR. The sample lists roughly 23,000 distinct CDR3 sequences; around 43% were seen once. This TCR was sampled from a human donor who received a COVID-19 vaccine. V is TRBV20-1 and J is TRBJ2-5, with a weak D call TRBD1 (5 bases). This specimen consisted of CD4+ T cells from blood, cultured in vitro, obtained before SARS-CoV-2 vaccination. The CDR3 protein is CSARIPGYQETQYF. The CDR3 bases are TGCAGTGCTAGAATTCCAGGGTATCAAGAGACCCAGTACTTC.